The 5 T cell receptor beta chains in this list originate from one sample, sequenced in a study of blood T cell repertoires in COVID-19 (dated by TCRdb to the early 2020s). Libraries were built with the immunoSEQ multiplex PCR assay. The table was pulled from immuneACCESS by TCRdb, which kept in-frame rearrangements only. Such tables lose some clones; where checked, under half of the loss comes from unresolved V genes, and the rest has no known cause. For this sample there are 130,000 or so clones; approximately 90% appear just once. The biggest ten clones account for approximately 1.5% of the sample. The specimen sequenced was peripheral blood. These receptors originate from a human donor in a cohort sampled during active COVID-19.

The V call is TRBV3-1 (or the pseudogene TRBV3-2), the J call TRBJ1-1; TRBD1 aligns across 7 bases. Germline V gives CDR1 LGHDT, CDR2 YNNKEL (reference sequence). The CDR3 spans 18 residues. Trimming at V came to 4 bases and at J to 3 bases, leaving 17 bases not matched to a gene. The CDR3 protein is CASSPFQSRGTGDTEAFF. The CDR3 coding sequence is TGTGCCAGCAGCCCTTTCCAGAGCAGAGGCACAGGGGACACTGAAGCTTTCTTT.

This chain uses TRBV13 with TRBJ2-5; 10 nucleotides agree with TRBD1. The CDR3 runs 16 residues. The V gene's germline CDR1 is PRHDT and CDR2 FYEKMQ (reference sequence). Trimming removed 6 bases from V and 5 bases from J; junction bases left unmatched: 12. This CDR3 is CASSSPGDRGRETQYF. CDR3 nucleotide sequence: TGTGCCAGCAGTTCCCCGGGGGACAGGGGTCGGGAGACCCAGTACTTC.

The count of this clone is one. This chain uses TRBV28 with TRBJ2-7; 11 bases agree with TRBD2. The CDR3 consists of 17 residues. The germline V gene encodes CDR1 MDHEN and CDR2 SYDVKM. The V segment lost 5 bases and the J segment 6 bases; nucleotides outside the gene matches: 15. DNA of the CDR3: TGTGCCAGCAGTAAGGAGCTAGCGGGAGGCCAGCACCGCGAGCAGTACTTC. The encoded protein is CASSKELAGGQHREQYF.

CDR3 DNA: TGTGCCAGCAGAAAAGATGGCGGTTCGGGAGGCTACACCTTC. It specifies CASRKDGGSGGYTF. The chain combines TRBV6-5 with TRBJ1-2; D unresolved. Per germline, CDR1 MNHEY and CDR2 SVGAGI. The CDR3 contains 14 residues. V shed 6 bases and J shed 8 bases, with 19 bases lying between them.

V and J are TRBV5-4 and TRBJ2-7; possible D gene TRBD2, 5 bases. Germline loops: CDR1 SGHNT, CDR2 YYREEE (reference sequence). V lost 0 bases to trimming and J lost 0 bases, with 7 bases between them. The CDR3 sequence is 14 residues long. The CDR3 region is CASSLGTFSYEQYF. CDR3 nucleotides: TGTGCCAGCAGCTTGGGGACTTTCTCCTACGAGCAGTACTTC.